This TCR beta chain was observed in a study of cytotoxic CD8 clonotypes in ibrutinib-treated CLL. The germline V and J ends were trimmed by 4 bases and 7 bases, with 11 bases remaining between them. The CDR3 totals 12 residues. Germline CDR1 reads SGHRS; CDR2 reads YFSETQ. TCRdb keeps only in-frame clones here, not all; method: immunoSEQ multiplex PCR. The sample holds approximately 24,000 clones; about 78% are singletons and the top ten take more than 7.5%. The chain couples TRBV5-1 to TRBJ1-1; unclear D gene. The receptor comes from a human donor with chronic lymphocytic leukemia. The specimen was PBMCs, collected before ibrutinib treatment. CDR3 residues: CASSREVGEAFF. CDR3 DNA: TGCGCCAGCAGCAGGGAAGTGGGTGAAGCTTTCTTT.